The 15 T cell receptor beta chains presented below share a single source sample, sequenced in a study of shared clonotypes between healthy human individuals. The table came from immunoSEQ multiplex PCR; TCRdb's copy has only in-frame clones and leaves some out. This table has hundreds of thousands of clones, around three quarters appearing once. The sample comprised PBMCs. The source of these receptors is a woman in her 40s in good health. Some clones in this sample may be carry-over from other donors' samples.

The chain is built from TRBV6-9 and TRBJ1-6; no clear D. The CDR3 is 16 amino acids. V dropped 0 bases and J dropped 7 bases, with 13 bases sitting between them. In germline, CDR1 is MNHGY, CDR2 SVAAGI. The CDR3 is CASSYSYRPLNSPLHF. CDR3 bases: TGTGCCAGCAGTTATTCGTATCGGCCGTTGAATTCACCCCTCCACTTT.

The J gene is TRBJ2-7, the V gene TRBV7-8; 9 positions match TRBD1. Trimming at V came to 4 bases and at J to 4 bases, leaving 5 bases not matched to a gene. Germline V gives CDR1 SGHVS, CDR2 FQNEAQ. The CDR3 length is 14 residues. The CDR3 loop is CASSYGTGLYEQYF. In nucleotides, the CDR3 is TGTGCCAGCAGCTACGGGACAGGGTTATACGAGCAGTACTTC.

V and J are TRBV4-1 and TRBJ1-2; D gene ambiguous. Germline V gene sequence: CDR1 MGHRA, CDR2 YSYEKL. The CDR3 loop spans 14 amino acids. The V end lost 0 bases, the J end lost 2 bases, and 7 bases lay between the germline ends. The DNA for the CDR3 is TGCGCCAGCAGCCAAGAGGAGGGAAACTATGGCTACACCTTC. As protein: CASSQEEGNYGYTF.

This sequence joins TRBV28 and TRBJ2-5; tentatively, D is TRBD2 (6 bases). The V and J ends lost 3 bases and 5 bases respectively, with 19 bases between them. Germline assignment: CDR1 MDHEN and CDR2 SYDVKM. This CDR3 region has 16 residues. CDR3 region: CASSFQTGGPGETQYF. For the CDR3, the DNA is TGTGCCAGCAGTTTTCAGACCGGGGGTCCAGGGGAGACCCAGTACTTC.

This chain joins TRBV5-5 and TRBJ2-1; D not certain. V was pared by 0 bases and J by 0 bases, with 13 bases between. The germline gives CDR1 SGHKS, CDR2 YYEKEE (reference sequence). The CDR3 length is 17 residues. The CDR3 bases are TGTGCCAGCAGCTTGGTCCTAGGGCAGAGCTCCTACAATGAGCAGTTCTTC. It encodes CASSLVLGQSSYNEQFF.

The chain carries TRBV9 and TRBJ1-3; 10 bases fit TRBD1. Germline-derived CDR1 and CDR2 are SGDLS and YYNGEE. Trimming cost V 2 bases and J 1 base; bases outside gene matches: 6. CDR3 length: 17 amino acids. DNA of the CDR3: TGTGCCAGCAGCGTTGAGGGACAGGGGAGTTCTGGAAACACCATATATTTT. It yields the protein CASSVEGQGSSGNTIYF.

The V gene is TRBV6-6, the J gene TRBJ2-5; D unresolved. The CDR3 covers 12 residues. CDR1 is MNHNY and CDR2 is SVGAGI in the germline V gene (reference sequence). Between the trimmed V and J ends, which lost 8 bases and 5 bases, there was a span of 12 bases. CDR3 in DNA: TGTGCCAGCGCCTCAATGGGCGAGACCCAGTACTTC. Protein: CASASMGETQYF.

Only a few counts were recorded for this clone. The chain carries TRBV28 and TRBJ2-5; D is uncertain. Germline CDR1 and CDR2: MDHEN and SYDVKM. V lost 2 bases and J 5 bases, leaving 6 bases between the germline ends. The CDR3 contains 12 residues. The CDR3 DNA follows: TGTGCCAGCAGTTTAGTTTCGGAGACCCAGTACTTC. Amino acids: CASSLVSETQYF.

This clone was seen only once. This rearrangement joins TRBV6-5 to TRBJ2-1; D call uncertain. The germline V gene encodes CDR1 MNHEY and CDR2 SVGAGI. V was clipped by 8 bases and J by 3 bases, with 5 bases between them. CDR3 size: 11 residues. CDR3 in DNA: TGTGCCAGCCGGATCTACAATGAGCAGTTCTTC. Its protein is CASRIYNEQFF.

The genes are TRBV7-9 and TRBJ2-5, with 13 bases fitting TRBD2. The closer fit of TRBJ2-7 to the DNA end suggests the J call may be wrong. The germline V gene has CDR1 SEHNR and CDR2 FQNEAQ (reference sequence). This CDR3 has 15 residues. CDR3 amino acids: CASSNGLAGEYEQYF. DNA of the CDR3: TGTGCCAGCAGCAACGGACTAGCGGGGGAATACGAGCAGTACTTC.

This chain uses TRBV5-1 with TRBJ2-3; 10 bases align to TRBD2. CDR1 is SGHRS and CDR2 is YFSETQ in the germline V gene. This CDR3 is built from 17 residues. V was pared by 4 bases and J by 5 bases, with 13 bases of the junction left unmatched. The CDR3 is CASSMWSGRAQIDTQYF. As DNA, the CDR3 is TGCGCCAGCAGCATGTGGAGCGGGAGGGCCCAGATAGATACGCAGTATTTT.

This chain connects TRBV19 to TRBJ1-2; 12 bases map to TRBD1. There are 16 residues in the CDR3. The V segment lost 8 bases and the J segment 5 bases; nucleotides outside the gene matches: 12. Germline V gene sequence: CDR1 LNHDA, CDR2 SQIVND (reference sequence). CDR3 protein: CASRAPRDRGHYGYTF. In nucleotides, the CDR3 is TGTGCCAGTCGCGCCCCGAGGGACAGGGGGCATTATGGCTACACCTTC.

The chain has TRBV9 and TRBJ2-7; the match to TRBD2 covers 12 bases. This CDR3 contains 15 residues. V shed 0 bases, J shed 4 bases, and the junction held 2 bases outside the gene matches. The V gene's germline CDR1 is SGDLS and CDR2 YYNGEE. For the CDR3, the DNA is TGTGCCAGCAGCGTAGGACTAGCGGGAGAGTACGAGCAGTACTTC. It specifies CASSVGLAGEYEQYF.

This clone has only a few counts. This sequence joins TRBV6-5 and TRBJ2-7; D is uncertain. Per the germline V gene, CDR1 is MNHEY and CDR2 is SVGAGI. There are 15 residues in the CDR3. V lost 4 bases, J lost 2 bases, and 15 bases lay in between. The CDR3 loop is CASSFLRYSPYEQYF. The CDR3 DNA follows: TGTGCCAGCAGTTTCCTCCGCTACTCACCCTACGAGCAGTACTTC.

The chain joins TRBV5-1 to TRBJ2-7; D might be TRBD1 (5 bases). Trimming left V 4 bases short and J 6 bases short, with 14 bases between. CDR3 length: 13 amino acids. Per germline, CDR1 SGHRS and CDR2 YFSETQ. The CDR3 bases are TGCGCCAGCAGCACCCAGACAGAGAGCGAGCAGTACTTC. Translating gives CASSTQTESEQYF.